This is a list of T cell receptor beta chains from one sample in a study of T-cell memory formation after mild COVID-19. Each CDR3 protein gets one entry after TCRdb re-called the 5' RACE reads with MiXCR. The data show about 620,000 distinct CDR3 sequences, with more than 15% seen just once and 12% held by the top ten. The source material was PBMCs or a T cell subset sorted from them (not recorded which). Receptors originate from an adult woman who had mild COVID-19 (a few samples of this study predate the infection). Cell type and time point are not known. CDR3s include the opening cysteine and the closing phenylalanine or tryptophan. A D gene is named only where the DNA matches it firmly. Clone size is not always given. Where it is, it says once, few, many or a class for expanded clones.

v_gene: TRBV5-1; d_gene: TRBD1; abundance: many; j_gene: TRBJ2-7; CDR3aa: CASSPGTESYEQYF; CDR3nt: TGCGCCAGCAGCCCCGGGACAGAGAGCTACGAGCAGTACTTC
v_gene: TRBV30; d_gene: .; abundance: .; j_gene: TRBJ1-6; CDR3aa: CAWSSSYNSPLHF; CDR3nt: TGTGCCTGGAGCAGCTCTTATAATTCACCCCTCCACTTT
v_gene: TRBV23-1; d_gene: TRBD1; abundance: .; j_gene: TRBJ2-7; CDR3aa: CASSLPGTGDGGEQYF; CDR3nt: TGCGCCAGCAGTCTTCCTGGGACAGGGGATGGTGGGGAGCAGTACTTC
v_gene: TRBV4-2; d_gene: .; abundance: few; j_gene: TRBJ1-2; CDR3aa: CASSQEDRSSKRAGYTF; CDR3nt: TGTGCCAGCAGCCAAGAGGATCGATCGAGCAAGAGGGCTGGCTACACCTTC
v_gene: TRBV12-3/TRBV12-4; d_gene: .; abundance: once; j_gene: TRBJ2-7; CDR3aa: CASTVRRKDHEQYF; CDR3nt: TGTGCCAGCACTGTAAGACGGAAAGACCACGAGCAGTACTTC
v_gene: TRBV7-6; d_gene: .; abundance: .; j_gene: TRBJ2-3; CDR3aa: CASSLGGSGNTDTQYF; CDR3nt: TGTGCCAGCAGCTTAGGTGGTAGCGGAAACACAGATACGCAGTATTTT
v_gene: TRBV5-1; d_gene: TRBD2; abundance: few; j_gene: TRBJ2-2; CDR3aa: CATSAGVNTGELFF; CDR3nt: TGCGCCACCTCAGCGGGAGTTAACACCGGGGAGCTGTTTTTT
v_gene: TRBV7-8; d_gene: TRBD2; abundance: .; j_gene: TRBJ2-2; CDR3aa: CASSFWAGGGNTGELFF; CDR3nt: TGTGCCAGCAGCTTTTGGGCGGGGGGAGGAAACACCGGGGAGCTGTTTTTT
v_gene: TRBV6-2/TRBV6-3; d_gene: .; abundance: few; j_gene: TRBJ2-7; CDR3aa: CASSYRDRYEQYF; CDR3nt: TGTGCCAGCAGTTACCGCGACAGATACGAGCAGTACTTC
v_gene: TRBV6-4; d_gene: TRBD2; abundance: .; j_gene: TRBJ2-5; CDR3aa: CASSDSAGGSETQYF; CDR3nt: TGTGCCAGCAGTGACTCGGCGGGGGGATCAGAGACCCAGTACTTC
v_gene: TRBV12-3/TRBV12-4; d_gene: .; abundance: many; j_gene: TRBJ1-2; CDR3aa: CASSQGGLQAF; CDR3nt: TGTGCCAGCAGCCAAGGGGGGCTACAAGCCTTC